This record concerns one TCR beta chain sequence. Its antigen specificity is not known. No base quality values were provided; no much bigger clone lies one nucleotide off. Whole blood was collected in K2EDTA tubes by collaborating institutions according to the institutions' own protocols. For TCRbeta analysis, collaborators shipped samples as frozen whole blood, isolated PBMCs, or DNA extracted from either of those sample types. TCRbeta CDR3 regions were amplified from genomic DNA by means of the immunoSEQ Assay, a bias-controlled multiplex PCR. The authors processed their data as follows. Nucleated cell counts per sample were estimated from amplification of reference gene primers within the assay. To quantify the absolute abundance of each unique TCRbeta CDR3 rearrangement, sequence reads were collapsed and filtered. For each sample, productive Simpson clonality was calculated as the square root of Simpson's diversity index across productive rearrangements. This is the immuneACCESS table as TCRdb keeps it, with only in-frame sequences that have V and J called. A part of the clones is gone; compared with another copy, unresolved V genes explain less than half, and the rest is unexplained. V, J and clone size were drawn from that table, and D and trimming were deduced from the DNA. Recorded for this sample are approximately 200,000 clones; roughly 90% of them occurred a single time. Approximately 1.6% of the sample comes from the top ten.

These data originate in a study of blood T cell repertoires in COVID-19 (dated by TCRdb to the early 2020s). About the investigation overall: Samples covering the acute and convalescent phases of COVID-19 were provided by collaborators in the United States, Italy and Spain. Where HLA class I and class II types were available, the types were taken from metadata supplied by the sample provider, not from assay-based typing. The repertoires were released in a freely available public database meant as a resource for research on the immune response to SARS-CoV-2. The material from the prospective study consisted of cDNA or gDNA derived from T cells, B-cell-depleted T cells, or PBMCs. The dataset comprised deeply sampled blood TCRbeta repertoires from subjects exposed to, actively infected with, or recovered from COVID-19. Samples came from the ongoing ImmuneRACE study (first 160 participants) plus 1,254 subjects from 6 global collaborators. Sample metadata almost always included a de-identified subject ID, COVID-19 status, age in years and sex. Broad study findings and their caveats: How much clinical and demographic metadata was included differed by source and by participant, and the metadata was provided uncurated.

The sequence was obtained from a man between 70 and 80 years old with acute or convalescent COVID-19. The sequenced material came from peripheral blood.

The CDR3 is CASSVAGLGNTIYF. The DNA reads as follows: TGTGCCAGCAGTGTGGCAGGACTTGGAAACACCATATATTTT. The rearranged chain carries TRBV2 and TRBJ1-3; confidence is insufficient to name the D gene. V loses 4 bases of germline sequence and J loses 3 bases, and the interval between the two ends is 10 bases. The germline V gene yields SNHLY for CDR1 and FYNNEI for CDR2. The CDR3 goes from the cysteine to the phenylalanine over 14 residues. Only the CDR3 portion is preserved as DNA: 42 bases, with reading frame beginning at the first base.